Described below is a single T cell receptor beta chain sequence and its context. There is no known antigen for this receptor. No base quality values were provided; no much bigger clone lies one nucleotide off. Deletion took 0 bases off V and 2 bases off J, with a span of 11 bases between the germline ends. From its cysteine to its phenylalanine, the CDR3 spans 15 amino acids. The DNA shown is the 45-base CDR3, in frame from base 1. CDR1 and CDR2 are drawn from the germline V gene: SGHRS, YFSETQ. The sample is drawn from a study of cytomegalovirus exposure and HLA in healthy donors (dated by TCRdb to 2017 to 2019). Some background on the complete study: According to an earlier analysis of a few hundred of the donors, some 170 million T cells yielded 117 million unique TCR beta sequences and around 280 Gb of sequence data. Every repertoire in the discovery cohort had been generated on one and the same sequencing platform. High-throughput TCR immunosequencing, statistical association of individual TCRs with disease status, and machine learning were combined to predict cytomegalovirus infection status. A later genetic analysis took genome-wide SNP genotypes for about three fifths of the roughly 670 donors and used that subset as a discovery cohort. The number of typed donors differed by locus: 629-630 for A, B, C, DRB1 and DQB1; approximately 540 for DQA1; 600 to 610 for DPA1; and around 450 for DPB1. A separate validation cohort of approximately 120 different subjects was used in addition to the approximately 640-subject first cohort. On average, about 240,000 unique TCR beta nucleotide sequences were sequenced per donor among a few hundred genotyped donors of the cohort, with approximately 18% of those sequences being non-productive. A later analysis re-analyzed previously published TCR beta repertoires from about 600 donors and added high-resolution HLA genotyping to study TCR occurrence patterns. Donor age, sex, ethnicity and CMV serostatus were compiled together with the repertoire data. In an earlier analysis of 550 to 700 of the donors, high-throughput TCR beta sequencing was used to judge whether each TCR beta V gene segment behaved as functional or pseudogenic. The study aimed to test whether signatures of past pathogen exposure could be identified by cataloging public T cell receptors. Among the roughly 400 genotyped donors, 75% to 90% belonged to the genetic ancestry cluster associated with self-reported Caucasian donors. The T cell repertoires of 666 subjects were profiled by immunosequencing and related to cytomegalovirus serostatus. Approximately 310 gigabases of sequencing data and 91 million or so unique TCR sequences made up an early release that covered around 640 HLA-typed donors. HLA typing included class I and class II loci at four-digit resolution. Roughly five DR-DQ haplotypes were handled as single units for association and clustering because linkage in the cohort was strong. In the later analysis, no new phenotypic data were used to find candidate immune exposures; instead, reliance was placed on TCR beta sequences and their occurrence across donors.

The library was generated by the immunoSEQ multiplex PCR assay. A mixture of 60 forward primers for TCR Vbeta segments and 13 reverse primers for TCR Jbeta segments was used in the multiplex PCR. Amplification of the CDR3 region of rearranged TCR beta genes was performed with a multiplex PCR assay on genomic DNA. Amplified TCR beta libraries were sequenced as 87-base-pair reads on the Illumina HiSeq System. In the original analysis: Across the 600 to 700 repertoires, a later analysis counted some 81 million unique TCR beta chains, 9.5 million to 12 million of which were shared by at least two donors. Raw reads were error-corrected and collapsed into unique sequences with a nearest-neighbor algorithm that merged closely related sequences to remove PCR and sequencing errors. V, D and J gene segments were assigned by aligning CDR3 sequences to IMGT reference sequences. Each retained sequence needed at least a six-nucleotide match to both a V gene segment and a J gene segment. A rearrangement counted as productive if the CDR3 had no stop codons and remained in frame with V and J, and every other rearrangement counted as non-productive. Following IMGT convention, CDR3 was defined as the stretch from the second conserved V-encoded cysteine to the conserved J-encoded phenylalanine. In an earlier analysis of approximately 500 of the donors, sequences lacking an unambiguous match to a single V gene segment were excluded. An earlier analysis of 450 to 650 of the donors called V segments functional above 56.7% productive rearrangements and segregating when the between-donor standard deviation exceeded 5%. A statistical classification framework was built for diagnosing cytomegalovirus status from the catalog of TCR beta chain sequences. A later analysis assigned V and J genes by comparing TCR nucleotide sequences with IMGT/GENE-DB human TR gene sequences. In a later analysis, CDR3 sequences and most-parsimonious VDJ recombination scenarios were assigned using the TCRdist pipeline. In a later analysis, every TCR beta chain was defined by the combination of its CDR3 amino acid sequence and its V-gene family, and reads without a unique V-gene family were dropped. To address suspected cross-contamination and a sequencing artifact, a later analysis removed 592 highly shared, low-generation-probability nucleotide sequences. In a later analysis, a clonal expansion index was calculated for each public chain from normalized within-repertoire ranks of inferred template counts. A later analysis computed generation probabilities with a VDJ recombination model fitted to out-of-frame rearrangements, and checked the results against IGoR. Hypergeometric tests were used in a later analysis to score TCR-TCR, TCR-HLA and TCR-CMV co-occurrence, with a repertoire-size bias correction applied to the TCR pairs. To estimate false discovery rates, a later analysis permuted the HLA or CMV assignments 20 times. In a later analysis, co-occurring TCRs were grouped with DBSCAN, and TCRdist sequence similarity was added when clustering was performed within HLA-allele-positive subsets. Repertoires with fewer than 30,000 or more than 120,000 public chains, plus five repertoires with anomalous nucleotide sharing, were excluded from co-occurrence clustering. TCRdb re-hosts the immuneACCESS table, in-frame sequences only. Its copies lack some clones; in the studies checked, an unresolved V gene accounts for under half of them, and the cause for the rest is not known. From that table come the V and J calls and clone size; the DNA was used to work out D and trimming. This sample lists 40,000 to 55,000 clones; less than 85% were detected once. Roughly 8% of the sample comes from the top ten.

The cohort was made up of 666 healthy bone marrow donors. At the time of sampling, every cohort member was nominally healthy, though immune exposures that went unrecorded were likely present. The donor was CMV seropositive and was included in the group of 289 seropositive cohort members. A peripheral blood sample was collected from each donor, and TCR beta sequencing was performed on peripheral blood mononuclear cells. Genomic DNA was extracted from the blood cell samples with the Qiagen DNeasy Blood Extraction Kit. Results and caveats for the whole study, not just this receptor: A later analysis reported that several top co-occurrence clusters appeared linked to parvovirus B19, influenza, CMV and Epstein-Barr virus. In a later analysis, HLA-associated TCR beta chains showed more clonal expansion and lower generation probabilities than non-associated chains that were equally common. Correlated functional status among segregating V segments might be attributable to linkage disequilibrium, but an unknown experimental factor could not be ruled out. CMV serostatus was the only immune exposure information available for the cohort. The study gave a list of under 200 TCR beta chains associated with cytomegalovirus. This cohort had only TCR beta chains sequenced, and the lack of alpha or paired-chain data limited which features could be detected. Because counts were too low, around 17 rarely observed V segments, including chromosome 9 orphons, were left out of the earlier analysis of some 640 of the donors. Most TCR sequences were seen in very few donors, while some public TCRs were found in many individuals. According to a later genetic analysis, donors in an Asian-associated ancestry cluster had fewer N-insertions in productive TCRs than the roughly 670-donor mean. A later analysis found that TCR association rates varied across HLA loci, with DRB1 alleles showing the most associated TCRs and HLA-C alleles the fewest. Strong co-occurrence of HLA alleles, especially DR and DQ, made assigning TCR associations to individual alleles difficult. The sequencing pipeline was judged likely to have produced a cluster of highly shared sequence variants as a technical artifact. In both the original and validation cohorts, the classifier was reported to diagnose cytomegalovirus status with high specificity and sensitivity. In vitro tests confirmed that a few of the cytomegalovirus-associated TCR beta chains recognize cytomegalovirus antigens. HLA typing was unavailable for some donors at each locus, so association tests used only the typed subset. Some IMGT-functional V segments, including TRBV6-2 and TRBV6-3, could not be told apart with the 87-base-pair reads, so those segments were excluded. Presence/absence analyses assumed roughly uniform sequencing depth across donors, an assumption that may not hold. Specific HLA alleles were associated with some 15,000 TCR beta sequences at a false discovery rate of 0.05 in a later analysis. The authors suggested that the approach could potentially be extended to other disease states and immunological phenotypes. Broadly in line with IMGT annotations, most TCR beta V segments showed up in productive rearrangements about 90% or about 30% of the time in an earlier analysis of some 590 of the donors. In a later analysis, most CMV-associated TCR beta chains were found to appear HLA-restricted, with HLA associations seemingly driven largely by CMV exposure. A further reported finding was that TCR beta sequences accurately predicted the HLA-A and HLA-B alleles for most subjects in the first cohort. A later genetic analysis associated a missense DCLRE1C variant with V-gene and J-gene trimming of TCR beta chains, and an independent cohort replicated the association.

The sequencing sample was made of PBMCs. This TCR was recovered from a man under 40 in good health and CMV-seropositive. Recombination joined TRBV5-1 with TRBJ1-2; a confident D gene designation cannot be given. For the CDR3, the sequence is CASSLGQFGNYGYTF. The nucleotide sequence reads TGCGCCAGCAGCTTGGGACAATTTGGGAACTATGGCTACACCTTC.